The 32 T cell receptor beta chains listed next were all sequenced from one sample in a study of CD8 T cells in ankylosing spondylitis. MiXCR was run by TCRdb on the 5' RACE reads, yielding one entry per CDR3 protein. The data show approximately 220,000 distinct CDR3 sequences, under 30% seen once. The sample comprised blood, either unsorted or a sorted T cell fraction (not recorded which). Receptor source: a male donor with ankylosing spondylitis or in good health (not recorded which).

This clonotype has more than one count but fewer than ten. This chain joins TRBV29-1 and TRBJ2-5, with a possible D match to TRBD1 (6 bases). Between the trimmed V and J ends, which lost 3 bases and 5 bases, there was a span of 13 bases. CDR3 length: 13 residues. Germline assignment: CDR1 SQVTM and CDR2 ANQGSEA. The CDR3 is CSVDRGSRETQYF. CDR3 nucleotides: TGCAGCGTTGATAGGGGGAGTAGGGAGACCCAGTACTTC.

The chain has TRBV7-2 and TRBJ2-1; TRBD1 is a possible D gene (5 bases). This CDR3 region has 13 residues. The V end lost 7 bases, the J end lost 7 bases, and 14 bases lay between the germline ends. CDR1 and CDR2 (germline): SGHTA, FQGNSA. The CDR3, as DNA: TGTGCCAGCACCAAAGGGGTGGGGAATGAGCAGTTCTTC. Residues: CASTKGVGNEQFF.

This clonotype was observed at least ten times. The CDR3 DNA reads as TGTGCCATCAGTGTTGGGCAGAACACCGGGGAGCTGTTTTTT. It yields the protein CAISVGQNTGELFF. The gene calls are TRBV10-3 and TRBJ2-2; no definite D call. The CDR3 has 14 amino acids. V lost 4 bases and J 1 base, leaving 7 bases between the germline ends. The germline V gene has CDR1 ENHRY and CDR2 SYGVKD.

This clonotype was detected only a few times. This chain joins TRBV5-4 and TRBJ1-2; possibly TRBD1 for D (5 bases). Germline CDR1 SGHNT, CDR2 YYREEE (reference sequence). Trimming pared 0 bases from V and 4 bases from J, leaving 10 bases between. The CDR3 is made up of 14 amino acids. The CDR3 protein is CASSLGDSPYGYTF. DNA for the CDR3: TGTGCCAGCAGCTTGGGAGACAGCCCCTATGGCTACACCTTC.

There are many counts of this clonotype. The CDR3 spells CSVDRGRGEKLFF. CDR3 sequence (DNA): TGCAGCGTCGACAGGGGGCGCGGTGAAAAACTGTTTTTT. J is TRBJ1-4 and V is TRBV29-1; TRBD1 aligns across 10 bases. This CDR3 spans 13 amino acids. With V trimmed by 6 bases and J by 7 bases, 5 bases remained unmatched. Germline-derived CDR1 and CDR2 are SQVTM and ANQGSEA.

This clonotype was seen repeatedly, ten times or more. CDR3 nucleotide sequence: TGTGCCAGCAGCCCAGGGGAGGTTGCCTACGAGCAGTACTTC. Translating it yields CASSPGEVAYEQYF. The V and J genes are TRBV7-2 and TRBJ2-7, with D perhaps given as TRBD1 or TRBD2 (6 bases each). With 5 bases removed from V and 2 bases from J, the gap between germline ends came to 13 bases. The CDR3 length is 14 residues. Germline V lookup: CDR1 SGHTA, CDR2 FQGNSA.

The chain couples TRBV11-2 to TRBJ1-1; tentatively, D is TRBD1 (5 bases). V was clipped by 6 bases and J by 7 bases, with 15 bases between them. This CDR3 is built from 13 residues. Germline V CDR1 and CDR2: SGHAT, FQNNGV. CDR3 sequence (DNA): TGTGCCAGCAGATTAACAGGTGTGCTTGAAGCTTTCTTT. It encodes CASRLTGVLEAFF.

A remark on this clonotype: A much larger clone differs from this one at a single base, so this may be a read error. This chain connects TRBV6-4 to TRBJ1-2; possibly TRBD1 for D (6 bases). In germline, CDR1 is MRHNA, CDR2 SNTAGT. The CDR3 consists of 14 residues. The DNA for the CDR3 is TGTGCCAGCAGAGCTTCCCCAGGGGCGAATGGCTTCACCTTC. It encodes CASRASPGANGFTF.

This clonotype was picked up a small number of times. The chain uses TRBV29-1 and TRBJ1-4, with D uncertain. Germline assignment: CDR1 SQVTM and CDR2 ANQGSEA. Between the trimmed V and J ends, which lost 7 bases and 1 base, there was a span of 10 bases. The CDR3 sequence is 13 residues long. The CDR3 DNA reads TGCAGCGCCGGGGAGGGAACTAATGAAAAACTGTTTTTT. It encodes CSAGEGTNEKLFF.

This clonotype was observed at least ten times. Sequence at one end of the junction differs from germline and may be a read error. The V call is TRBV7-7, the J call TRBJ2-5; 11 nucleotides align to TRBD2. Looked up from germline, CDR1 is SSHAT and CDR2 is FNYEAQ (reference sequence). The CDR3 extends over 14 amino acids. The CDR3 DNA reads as TGTGCTAGCAGCGTCGGACTAGCGGGAGAGACCCAGTACTTC. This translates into CASSVGLAGETQYF.

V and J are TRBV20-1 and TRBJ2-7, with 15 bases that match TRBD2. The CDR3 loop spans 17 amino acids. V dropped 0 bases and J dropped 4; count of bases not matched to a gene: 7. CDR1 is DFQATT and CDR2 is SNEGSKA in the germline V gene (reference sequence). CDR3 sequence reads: CSARDLMGLAGGYEQYF. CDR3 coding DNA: TGCAGTGCTAGAGATTTGATGGGACTAGCGGGAGGATACGAGCAGTACTTC.

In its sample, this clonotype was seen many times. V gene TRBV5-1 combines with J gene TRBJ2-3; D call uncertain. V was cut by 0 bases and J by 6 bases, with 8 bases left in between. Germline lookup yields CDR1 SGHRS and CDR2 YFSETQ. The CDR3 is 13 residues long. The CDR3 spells CASSLDGVDTQYF. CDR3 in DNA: TGCGCCAGCAGCTTGGATGGGGTGGATACGCAGTATTTT.

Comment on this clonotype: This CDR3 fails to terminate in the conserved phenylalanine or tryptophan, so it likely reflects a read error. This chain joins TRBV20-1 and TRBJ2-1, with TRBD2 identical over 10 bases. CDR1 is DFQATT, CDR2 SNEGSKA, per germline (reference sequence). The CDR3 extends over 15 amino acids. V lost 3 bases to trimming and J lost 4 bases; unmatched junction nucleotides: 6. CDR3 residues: CSARTSGRRYNEQFS. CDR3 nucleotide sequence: TGCAGTGCTAGGACTAGCGGGCGGCGTTACAATGAGCAGTTCTCC.

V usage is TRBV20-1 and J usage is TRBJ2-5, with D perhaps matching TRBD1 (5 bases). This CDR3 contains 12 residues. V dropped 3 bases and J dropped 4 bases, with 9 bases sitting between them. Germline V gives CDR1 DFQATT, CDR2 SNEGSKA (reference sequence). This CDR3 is CSARPRGETQYF. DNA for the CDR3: TGCAGTGCTAGGCCTAGGGGAGAGACCCAGTACTTC.

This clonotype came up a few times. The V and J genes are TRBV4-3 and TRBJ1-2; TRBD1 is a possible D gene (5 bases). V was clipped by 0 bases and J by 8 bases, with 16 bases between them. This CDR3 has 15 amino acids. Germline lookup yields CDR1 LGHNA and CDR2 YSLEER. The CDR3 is CASSQDVWGESGYTF. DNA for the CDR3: TGCGCCAGCAGCCAAGATGTCTGGGGGGAATCAGGCTACACCTTC.

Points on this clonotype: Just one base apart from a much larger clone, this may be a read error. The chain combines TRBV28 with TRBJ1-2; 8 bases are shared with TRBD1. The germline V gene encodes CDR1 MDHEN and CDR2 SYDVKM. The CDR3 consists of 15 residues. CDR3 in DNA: TGTGCCAGCAGTTCTCCAGGGGGCGCGGACTATGGCTACCCCTTC. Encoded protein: CASSSPGGADYGYPF.

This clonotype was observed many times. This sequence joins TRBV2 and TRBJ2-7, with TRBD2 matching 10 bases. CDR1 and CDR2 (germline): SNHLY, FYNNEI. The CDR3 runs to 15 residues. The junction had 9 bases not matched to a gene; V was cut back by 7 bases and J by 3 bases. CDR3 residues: CASTGGLAELYEQYF. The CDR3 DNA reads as TGTGCCAGCACCGGAGGACTAGCGGAACTCTACGAGCAGTACTTC.

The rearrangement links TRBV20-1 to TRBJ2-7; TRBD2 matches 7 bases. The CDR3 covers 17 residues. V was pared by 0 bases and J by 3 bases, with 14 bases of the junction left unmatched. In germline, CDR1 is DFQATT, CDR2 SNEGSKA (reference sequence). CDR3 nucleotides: TGCAGTGCTAGAGATCAGGACGGTGGCGGGAGCCACTACGAGCAGTACTTC. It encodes CSARDQDGGGSHYEQYF.

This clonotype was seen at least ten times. The CDR3 loop reads CASSPAVDRVSVGEQYF. In DNA form, the CDR3 reads TGTGCCAGCAGTCCAGCCGTGGACAGGGTATCAGTAGGCGAGCAGTACTTC. The chain uses TRBV6-1 and TRBJ2-7; TRBD1 matches at 8 bases. The CDR3 totals 17 residues. The V gene end was trimmed by 5 bases and the J gene end by 6 bases; junction bases not matched to a gene: 18. Germline values: CDR1 MNHNS, CDR2 SASEGT.

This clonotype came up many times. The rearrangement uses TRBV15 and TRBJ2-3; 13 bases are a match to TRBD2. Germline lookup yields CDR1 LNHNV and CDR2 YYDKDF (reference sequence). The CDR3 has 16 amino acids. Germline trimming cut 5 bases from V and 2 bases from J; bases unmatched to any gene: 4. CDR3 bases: TGTGCCACCAGCGGTGGACTAGCGGGGGACACAGATACGCAGTATTTT. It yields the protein CATSGGLAGDTDTQYF.

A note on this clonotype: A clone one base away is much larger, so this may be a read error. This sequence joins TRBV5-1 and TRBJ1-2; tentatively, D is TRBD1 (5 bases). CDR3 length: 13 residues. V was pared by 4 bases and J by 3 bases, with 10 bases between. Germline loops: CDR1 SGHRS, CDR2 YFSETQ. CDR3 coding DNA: TGCGCCAGCAGCACGACAGCAGACTATGGCTACACCTTC. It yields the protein CASSTTADYGYTF.

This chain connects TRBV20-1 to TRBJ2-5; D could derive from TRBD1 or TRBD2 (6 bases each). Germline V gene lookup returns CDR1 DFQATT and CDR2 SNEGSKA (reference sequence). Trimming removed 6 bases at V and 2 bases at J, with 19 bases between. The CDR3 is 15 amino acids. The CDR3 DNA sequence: TGCAGTGCCGTTAAAGGGGGGACTGGGCAAGAGACCCAGTACTTC. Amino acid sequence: CSAVKGGTGQETQYF.

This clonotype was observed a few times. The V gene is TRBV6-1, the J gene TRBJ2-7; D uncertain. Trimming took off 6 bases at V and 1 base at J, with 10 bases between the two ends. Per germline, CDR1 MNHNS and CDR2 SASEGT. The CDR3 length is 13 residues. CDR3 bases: TGTGCCAGCAGATCGGGCCTTTCCTACGAGCAGTACTTC. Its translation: CASRSGLSYEQYF.

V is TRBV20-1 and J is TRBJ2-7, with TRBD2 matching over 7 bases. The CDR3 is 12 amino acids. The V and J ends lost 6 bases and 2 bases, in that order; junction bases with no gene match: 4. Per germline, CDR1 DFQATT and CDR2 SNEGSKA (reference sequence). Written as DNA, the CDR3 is TGCAGTGCCCAGCGGGGCCCCTACGAGCAGTACTTC. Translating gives CSAQRGPYEQYF.

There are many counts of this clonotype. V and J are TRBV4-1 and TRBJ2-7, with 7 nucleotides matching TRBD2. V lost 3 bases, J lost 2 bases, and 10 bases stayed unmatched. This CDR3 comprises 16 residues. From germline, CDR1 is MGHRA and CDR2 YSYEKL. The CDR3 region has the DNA TGCGCCAGCAGCCAGGAACCTAGCGGCAACCCCTACGAGCAGTACTTC. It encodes CASSQEPSGNPYEQYF.

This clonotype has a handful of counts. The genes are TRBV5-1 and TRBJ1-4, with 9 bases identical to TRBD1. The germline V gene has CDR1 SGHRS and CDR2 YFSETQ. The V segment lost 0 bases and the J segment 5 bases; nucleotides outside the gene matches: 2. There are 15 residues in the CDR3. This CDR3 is CASSLAGTGNEKLFF. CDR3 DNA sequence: TGCGCCAGCAGCTTGGCCGGGACAGGGAATGAAAAACTGTTTTTT.

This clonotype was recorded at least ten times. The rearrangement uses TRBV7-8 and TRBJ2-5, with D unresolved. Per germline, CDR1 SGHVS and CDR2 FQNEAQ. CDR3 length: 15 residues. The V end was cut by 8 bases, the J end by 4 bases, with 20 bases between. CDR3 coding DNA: TGTGCCAGCGCCACCCTTGGCGGTCCTCCAGAGACCCAGTACTTC. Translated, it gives CASATLGGPPETQYF.

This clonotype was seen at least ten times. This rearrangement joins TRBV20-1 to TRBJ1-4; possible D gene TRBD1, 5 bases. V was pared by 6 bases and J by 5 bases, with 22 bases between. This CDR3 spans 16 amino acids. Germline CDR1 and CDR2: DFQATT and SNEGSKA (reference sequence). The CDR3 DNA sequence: TGCAGTGCCAAAGTACGGTCGGGGCCCGAAAATGAAAAACTGTTTTTT. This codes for CSAKVRSGPENEKLFF.

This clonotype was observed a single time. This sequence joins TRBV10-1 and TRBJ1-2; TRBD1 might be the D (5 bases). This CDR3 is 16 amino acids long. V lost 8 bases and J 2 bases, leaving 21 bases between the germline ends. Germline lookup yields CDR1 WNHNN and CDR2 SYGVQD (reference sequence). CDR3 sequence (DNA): TGCGCCAGCGGGCGGATCCTAGGGGAAAAAAACTATGGCTACACCTTC. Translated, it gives CASGRILGEKNYGYTF.

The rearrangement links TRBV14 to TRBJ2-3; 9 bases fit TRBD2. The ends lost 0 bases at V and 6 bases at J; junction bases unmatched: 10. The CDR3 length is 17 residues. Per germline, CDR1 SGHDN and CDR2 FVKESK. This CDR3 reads CASSQDSSGRLHDTQYF. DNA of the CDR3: TGTGCCAGCAGCCAAGATTCCAGCGGGAGGCTCCACGATACGCAGTATTTT.

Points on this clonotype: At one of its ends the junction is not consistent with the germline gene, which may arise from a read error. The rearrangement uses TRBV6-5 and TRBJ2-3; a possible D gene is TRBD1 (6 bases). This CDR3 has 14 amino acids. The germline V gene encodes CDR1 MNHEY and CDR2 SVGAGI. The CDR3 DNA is TGTGCCACCAGTTCCGGGACAAATCGCGATACGCAGTATTTT. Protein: CATSSGTNRDTQYF.

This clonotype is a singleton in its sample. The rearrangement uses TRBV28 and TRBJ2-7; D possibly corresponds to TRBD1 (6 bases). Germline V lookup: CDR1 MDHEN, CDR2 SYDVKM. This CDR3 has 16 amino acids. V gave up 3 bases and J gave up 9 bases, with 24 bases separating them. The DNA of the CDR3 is TGTGCCAGCAGTTTTGTCCCGAGCAGCGCCCAGGGGTCGCAGTACTTC. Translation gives CASSFVPSSAQGSQYF.